This T cell receptor beta chain is drawn from a study of PD-1 blockade in mismatch repair-deficient tumors. The CDR3 has 14 amino acids. Trimming at V came to 5 bases and at J to 1 base, leaving 2 bases not matched to a gene. The germline V gene has CDR1 KGHSH and CDR2 LQKENI. The protocol was immunoSEQ multiplex PCR, while the TCRdb copy is restricted to in-frame clones and leaves out a portion. Of some 84,000 clones in the sample, approximately 84% are singletons; the top ten hold roughly 2.7%. The TCR-sequenced patients were three responders to pembrolizumab. J is TRBJ2-5 and V is TRBV18; the match to TRBD2 covers 9 bases. The starting material was peripheral blood, obtained 12 weeks after starting pembrolizumab. The clonotype originates from an adult with mismatch repair-deficient cancer. Written as DNA, the CDR3 is TGTGCCAGCTCAGCGGGACTAGCCCAAGAGACCCAGTACTTC. Protein product: CASSAGLAQETQYF.